This is a list of T cell receptor beta chains from one sample in a study of tumor and adjacent non-tumor tissue in lung cancer. TCRdb analysed the multiplex PCR reads with MiXCR anew, one entry per CDR3 protein. The data hold some 120,000 distinct CDR3 sequences, with around three fifths observed a single time. Sequenced material: lung tumor tissue. All receptors come from a man aged 30-40 years with non-small cell lung cancer. Each CDR3 is given with its conserved first and last residue. A D gene is named only where the DNA matches it firmly. The size of a clone is reported for some rows only, either as once, few or many, or as a class for expanded clones.

clone_size	v_call	d_call	j_call	cdr3_nt	cdr3_aa
NA	TRBV29-1	TRBD2	TRBJ2-5	TGCTGCGTAGGTCAGGAGCGGGGAAGGGCCCAGTACTTC	CCVGQERGRAQYF
NA	TRBV5-6	NA	TRBJ1-5	TGTGCCAGCAGCTTGGACAGCGAAAATCAGCCCCTGCATTTT	CASSLDSENQPLHF
NA	TRBV11-3	NA	TRBJ2-1	TGTGCCAGCAGCAAAACACAAACCTACAATGAGCAGTTCTTC	CASSKTQTYNEQFF
NA	TRBV29-1	NA	TRBJ2-1	TGCAGCGTTGAAGGGTCAGTCGACAGTGAGCAGTTCTTC	CSVEGSVDSEQFF
many	TRBV20-1	NA	TRBJ1-1	TGCAGTGCTAGGCACACAGGTATGAACACTGAAGCTTTCTTT	CSARHTGMNTEAFF
NA	TRBV12-3/TRBV12-4	NA	TRBJ1-1	TGTGCCAGCAGTTTGTTTGATACTGAAGCTTTCTTT	CASSLFDTEAFF
NA	TRBV20-1	TRBD2	TRBJ2-1	TGCAGTGCCCTGGTCGGGACTAGCGTTCTCCGTGAGCAGTTCTTC	CSALVGTSVLREQFF
NA	TRBV20-1	NA	TRBJ2-1	TGCAGTACTAGAGTCACAGCGTACAATGAGCAGTTCTTC	CSTRVTAYNEQFF
medium-sized	TRBV20-1	TRBD1	TRBJ1-2	TGCAGTGCTAGCTTAGACAGGGTAAACTATGGCTACACCTTC	CSASLDRVNYGYTF
NA	TRBV24-1	NA	TRBJ2-1	TGTGTCACGGGACGGTACAATGAGCAGTTCTTC	CVTGRYNEQFF
many	TRBV11-2	TRBD1	TRBJ2-5	TGTGCCAGCAGCTCCCCCAGGGGGCACCAAGAGACCCAGTACTTC	CASSSPRGHQETQYF
many	TRBV12-3/TRBV12-4	NA	TRBJ2-7	TGTGCCAGCAGTTTAGTCAGGGCGGACGAGCAGTACTTC	CASSLVRADEQYF
NA	TRBV6-2/TRBV6-3	NA	TRBJ1-4	TGTGCCAGCGGTTACGGTGACGACCGGGCGGGGGAAAAACTGTTTTTT	CASGYGDDRAGEKLFF
NA	TRBV11-2	NA	TRBJ1-4	TGTGCCAGCAGCTTATCTGGAAAGCTGTTTTTT	CASSLSGKLFF
NA	TRBV4-1	TRBD2	TRBJ2-7	TGCGCCAGCAGCCAAAAACCTAGCGGGAGGGCCATCGAGCAGTATTTC	CASSQKPSGRAIEQYF
NA	TRBV20-1	TRBD1	TRBJ2-1	TGCAGTGCTGGGGGTAATAGGGACAGGGGGCGCGGGGGGGCCAGGAATGTGCAGTTCTTC	CSAGGNRDRGRGGARNVQFF
NA	TRBV4-1	TRBD1	TRBJ2-7	TGCGCCAACAACCAAGATGGGGCAGGGGGTAACTACGAGCAGTACTTC	CANNQDGAGGNYEQYF
NA	TRBV12-3/TRBV12-4	NA	TRBJ2-3	TGTGCCAGTAGTAGGGAGCCGTTAAGCACAGATACGCAGTATTTT	CASSREPLSTDTQYF
few	TRBV5-1	NA	TRBJ2-5	TGCGCCAGCAGCTTGGTAACAGAGCAAGAGACCCAGTACTTC	CASSLVTEQETQYF
NA	TRBV11-2	TRBD2	TRBJ2-3	TGTGCCAGCAGCCTAGGTGCTCTAGCGGGGGGATCGGTTACGCAGTATTTT	CASSLGALAGGSVTQYF
few	TRBV10-3	NA	TRBJ2-3	TGTGCCATCAGTGAGTCCCGGGGGACCGCAGATACGCAGTATTTT	CAISESRGTADTQYF
many	TRBV29-1	NA	TRBJ1-4	TGCAGCGTTGTGGGCAGAAATGAAAAACTGTTTTTT	CSVVGRNEKLFF
NA	TRBV6-1	NA	TRBJ1-2	TGTGCCAGCAGTGAAGCCAACAGCTATGGATACACCTTC	CASSEANSYGYTF
medium-sized	TRBV4-3	TRBD2	TRBJ2-3	TGCGCCAGCAGCCAAGACGGGAGCGGGGCTAGCACAGATACGCAGTATTTT	CASSQDGSGASTDTQYF
many	TRBV6-5	NA	TRBJ2-3	TGTGCCAGCAGTTACTTGGGGTCCCGCACAGATACGCAGTATTTT	CASSYLGSRTDTQYF
NA	TRBV5-1	NA	TRBJ1-4	TGCGCCACAAGGAAGAGTGGAACTAATGAAAAACTGTTTTTT	CATRKSGTNEKLFF
few	TRBV10-2	NA	TRBJ2-1	TGCGCCAGCAGAGCCGGGACACCTTCCATCATATTCTACAATGAGCAGTTCTTC	CASRAGTPSIIFYNEQFF
NA	TRBV4-1	TRBD2	TRBJ2-1	TGCGCCAGCAGCCACGTCCCGGGACTAGCGGGAGTGGAGCAGTCCTTC	CASSHVPGLAGVEQSF
NA	TRBV9	NA	TRBJ2-3	TGTGCCAGCAGCGTACAAGGGGGCGGGGCGGGCACAGATACGCAGTATTTT	CASSVQGGGAGTDTQYF
NA	TRBV6-6	NA	TRBJ2-7	TGTGTCAGCAGCAGTTCTACCCATTACGAGAAGTACTTC	CVSSSSTHYEKYF
many	TRBV29-1	NA	TRBJ2-3	TGCAGCGTCGCCGGGACTAGCACAGATACGCAGTATTTT	CSVAGTSTDTQYF
NA	TRBV20-1	NA	TRBJ1-1	TGCAGTGGTAGAGATCAGGAAACCCTCGAAGTTTTCTTT	CSGRDQETLEVFF
NA	TRBV11-2	NA	TRBJ1-1	TGTGCCAGCAGCATCGGGGCAGCCAACACTGAAGCCTTCTTT	CASSIGAANTEAFF
NA	TRBV7-9	NA	TRBJ1-2	TGTGCCAGCAGCTCAGCGAGGGCCAGGGGCTACACCTTC	CASSSARARGYTF
many	TRBV6-5	NA	TRBJ1-3	TGTGCCAGCAGCCCCACCCTCGGAAACACCATATATTTT	CASSPTLGNTIYF
NA	TRBV28	NA	TRBJ2-1	TGTGCCAGCAGTTTATCCCGGCTAATCGATGAGCAGTTCTTC	CASSLSRLIDEQFF
NA	TRBV11-2	NA	TRBJ1-2	TGTGCCAGCAGCTTCATGGATAGGGCCCTCTATGACTACACCTTC	CASSFMDRALYDYTF
many	TRBV6-5	TRBD1	TRBJ1-1	TGTGCCAGCAGTCCGGGTCTTCGGACAGGGCTGAACACTGAAGCTTTCTTT	CASSPGLRTGLNTEAFF
NA	TRBV11-2	TRBD2	TRBJ2-1	TGTACCAGCAGCTTACATTGGACGGGGGGGGTCGATGAGCAGTTCTTC	CTSSLHWTGGVDEQFF
many	TRBV9	NA	TRBJ2-1	TGTGCCAGCAGCGTAGAACAGGGATCCTATGAGCAGTTCTTC	CASSVEQGSYEQFF
NA	TRBV6-2/TRBV6-3	NA	TRBJ2-5	TGTGCCCGCAGCCGGGGTGGGGAGACCCAGTATTTC	CARSRGGETQYF
NA	TRBV5-6	NA	TRBJ2-7	TGTGCCAGCAGCCAAGACCCGAGGGACGAGCAGTACTTC	CASSQDPRDEQYF
NA	TRBV10-3	TRBD1	TRBJ2-1	TGTGCCATGAATAGGACAGGGGTCAACAATGAGCAGTTCTTC	CAMNRTGVNNEQFF
medium-sized	TRBV20-1	NA	TRBJ2-7	TGCAGTGCCCGAAGGCAGGGTGGCTACGAGCAGTACTTC	CSARRQGGYEQYF
once	TRBV11-3	TRBD2	TRBJ2-3	TGTGCCAGCGGCCTAAGTACTAGCGGTATCACAGATACGCAGTATTTT	CASGLSTSGITDTQYF
NA	TRBV20-1	TRBD1	TRBJ2-7	TGCAGTGCCCAGGGGGCAGAAAGCGAGCAGCACTTC	CSAQGAESEQHF
few	TRBV9	NA	TRBJ2-3	TGTGCCAGCAGCGTAGAGTGGGCGGAGGCCCAAGATACGCAGTATTTT	CASSVEWAEAQDTQYF
NA	TRBV29-1	NA	TRBJ2-5	TGCAGCGTAGAGGCCGGGACAAGGGGCAGGGAGACCCAGTACTTC	CSVEAGTRGRETQYF
NA	TRBV11-2	NA	TRBJ2-7	TGTGCCAGTAGCTTAAACCCGGACTCCGAGCAGTACTTC	CASSLNPDSEQYF
NA	TRBV18	TRBD1	TRBJ1-1	TGTGCCAGCTCACCACGGAGGACAGGAGATAACACTGAAGCTTTCTTT	CASSPRRTGDNTEAFF
NA	TRBV4-1	TRBD1	TRBJ1-3	TGCGCCAGCAGCCAAGGGGGACAGGTCTCTGGAAACACCATATATTTT	CASSQGGQVSGNTIYF